This TCR beta chain originates from a study of CD8 T cells in Susac syndrome. Study outcomes and limitations: The TCR sequencing and HLA analysis in the study involved a relatively small number of individuals, as the study acknowledged.

Turning to this clonotype: Antigen unknown.

Sequencing of TCR beta was carried out in blood CD8+ and CD4+ T cells. Purification of the CD8+ and CD4+ T cells relied on negative isolation, and TEMRA cells underwent FACS enrichment. RNA amounts of about 0.5 to 1 ug underwent reverse transcription with random hexamers. By means of immunoSEQ multiplex PCR, TCR beta CDR3 spanning 54 Vbeta and 13 Jbeta underwent amplification. TCRdb used MiXCR to reprocess the immunoSEQ multiplex PCR reads, holding one entry per CDR3 protein. The data show about 300,000 distinct CDR3 sequences, approximately 90% seen once. Trimming took 3 bases from V and 2 from J, leaving 14 bases between them. This CDR3 is built from 15 residues. The V gene's germline CDR1 is MNHNS and CDR2 SASEGT.

The clonotype originates from a human donor with multiple sclerosis. Sample: CD8+ T cells from PBMCs. The J gene is TRBJ2-7, the V gene TRBV6-1; D may match TRBD1 or TRBD2 (5 bases each). DNA of the CDR3: TGTGCCAGCAGTGACCTAGCAGGGACCGCCTACGAGCAGTACTTC. Its protein product is CASSDLAGTAYEQYF.